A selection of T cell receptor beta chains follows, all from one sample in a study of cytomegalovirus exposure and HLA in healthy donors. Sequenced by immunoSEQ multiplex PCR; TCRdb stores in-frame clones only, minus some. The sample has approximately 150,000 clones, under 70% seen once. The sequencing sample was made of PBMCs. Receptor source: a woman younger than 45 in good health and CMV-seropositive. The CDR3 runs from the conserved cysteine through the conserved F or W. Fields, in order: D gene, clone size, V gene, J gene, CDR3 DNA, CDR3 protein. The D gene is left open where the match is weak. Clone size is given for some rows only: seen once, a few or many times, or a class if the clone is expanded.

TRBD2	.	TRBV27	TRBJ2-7	TGTGCCAGCAGTCTCGGCGGGAGGGCCTTGTACGAGCAGTACTTC	CASSLGGRALYEQYF
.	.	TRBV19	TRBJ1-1	TGTGCCAGTAGTCCAAGACAGTTCCTGAACACTGAAGCTTTCTTT	CASSPRQFLNTEAFF
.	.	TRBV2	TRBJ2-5	TGTGCCAGCAGTGAATGGCTAGCAGAGACCCAGTACTTC	CASSEWLAETQYF
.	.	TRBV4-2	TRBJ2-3	TGTGCCAGCAGGCCGACAATACTAGCAGCCCCAGATACGCAGTATTTT	CASRPTILAAPDTQYF
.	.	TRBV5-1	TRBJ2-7	TGCGCCAGCAGCTTGGGCCCGGGTAACGAGCAGTACTTC	CASSLGPGNEQYF
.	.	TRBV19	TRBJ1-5	TGTGCCAGTAGTATAGAGGCTAGAAGGGGAAGGAATCAGCCCCAGCATTTT	CASSIEARRGRNQPQHF
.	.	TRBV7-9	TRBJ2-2	TGTGCCAGCCTCCTCCAATTGGGAGTCGGGGAGCTGTTTTTT	CASLLQLGVGELFF
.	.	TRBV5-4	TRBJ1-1	TGTGCCAGCAGCAGCTGGGGGGAGACTGAAGCTTTCTTT	CASSSWGETEAFF
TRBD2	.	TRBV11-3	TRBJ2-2	TGTGCCAGCAGGGCGGGGGCGAACACCGGGGAGCTGTTTTTT	CASRAGANTGELFF
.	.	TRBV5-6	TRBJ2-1	TGTGCCAGCAGCTTGGTCGACACACACAATGAGCAGTTCTTC	CASSLVDTHNEQFF
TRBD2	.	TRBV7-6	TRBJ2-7	TGTGCCAGCAGCTTAGGGGAGGGAGCCCTTTACGAGCAGTACTTC	CASSLGEGALYEQYF
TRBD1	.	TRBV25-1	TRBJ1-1	TGTGCCAGCAGTTTTGGGACAGGCTCTGAAGCTTTCTTT	CASSFGTGSEAFF
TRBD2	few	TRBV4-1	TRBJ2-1	TGCGCCAGCAGCCAAGTGTTGCGGGAGCGGGATGAGCAGTTCTTC	CASSQVLRERDEQFF
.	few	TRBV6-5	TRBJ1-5	TGTGCCAGCAGTCCCCGCGGGAATCAGCCCCAGCATTTT	CASSPRGNQPQHF
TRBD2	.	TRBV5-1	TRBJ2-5	TGCGCCAGCAGCTCCCAGACCGGGACTAGTCGGACCCAGTACTTC	CASSSQTGTSRTQYF
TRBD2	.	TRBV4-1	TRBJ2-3	TGCGCCAGCAGCCCGACCTTCCGGGTAGCGGGGGCCACTAGCTCTAGCACAGATACGCAGTATTTT	CASSPTFRVAGATSSSTDTQYF
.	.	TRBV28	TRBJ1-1	TGTGCCAGCAGTTTAGAAGATACGAACACGGAAGCTTTCTTT	CASSLEDTNTEAFF
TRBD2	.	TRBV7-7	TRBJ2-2	TGTGCTAGCAGCTCGGGACTAGCGGGGCCCAAGAACACCGGGGAGCTGTTTTTT	CASSSGLAGPKNTGELFF
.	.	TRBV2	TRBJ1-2	TGTGCCAGCTTCTCTTCAGGCCCGACAGCAGTTAACTATGGCTACACCTTC	CASFSSGPTAVNYGYTF
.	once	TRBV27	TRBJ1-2	TGTGCCAGCAGTCCTCATGGCTACACCTTC	CASSPHGYTF
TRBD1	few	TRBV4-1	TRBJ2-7	TGCGCCAGCAGCCTGGGACAGGGATCGTTGGAGCAGTACTTC	CASSLGQGSLEQYF
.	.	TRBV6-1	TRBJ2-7	TGTGCCAGCAGTGAAGGCGTCAGGGGACCGCAGTACTTC	CASSEGVRGPQYF
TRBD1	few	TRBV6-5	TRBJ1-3	TGTGCCAGCACGGCAGGGGGCCTTGGAAACACCATATATTTT	CASTAGGLGNTIYF
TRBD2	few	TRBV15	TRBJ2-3	TGTGCCACCAGCAGAGGAGCGGGGGCGGCAGATACGCAGTATTTT	CATSRGAGAADTQYF
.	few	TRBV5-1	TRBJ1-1	TGCGCCAGCAGCTCACAGGGGAACACTGAAGCTTTCTTT	CASSSQGNTEAFF
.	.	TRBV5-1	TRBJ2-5	TGCGCCAGCAGCTTGGCCGTCGGCAGACTACAAGAGACCCAGTACTTC	CASSLAVGRLQETQYF
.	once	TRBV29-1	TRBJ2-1	TGCAGCGTTGAAGGTCAGGGGCCCACAAATGAGCAGTTCTTC	CSVEGQGPTNEQFF
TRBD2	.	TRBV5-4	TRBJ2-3	TGTGCCAGCAGCCGGGGACTAGCGGGGGTGCCTCTCACAGATACGCAGTATTTT	CASSRGLAGVPLTDTQYF
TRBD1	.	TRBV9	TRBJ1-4	TGTGCCAGCAGCGTAGTAGGACCGGGACAGCAAGAAAAACTGTTTTTT	CASSVVGPGQQEKLFF
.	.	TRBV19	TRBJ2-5	TGTGCCAGTAGTATGGCGGGAATTGGGCAGACCCAGTACTTC	CASSMAGIGQTQYF
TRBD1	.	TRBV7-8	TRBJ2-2	TGTGCCAGCAGCTTATTCAGGGGGCTGGACACCGGGGAGCTGTTTTTT	CASSLFRGLDTGELFF
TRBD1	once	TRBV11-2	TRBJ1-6	TGTGCCAGCAGCTCCGAACAGGGGATCTATAATTCACCCCTCCACTTT	CASSSEQGIYNSPLHF
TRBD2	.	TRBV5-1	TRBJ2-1	TGCGCCAGCAGCTTGGCAAGCGGGAGGGCTTGGGTTGAGCAGTTCTTC	CASSLASGRAWVEQFF
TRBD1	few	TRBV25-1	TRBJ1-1	TGTGCCAGCGGACAGGGCAGAGCTTTCTTT	CASGQGRAFF
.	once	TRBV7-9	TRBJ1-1	TGTGCCAGCAGTCACATCGATCATAGCGACACTGAAGCTTTCTTT	CASSHIDHSDTEAFF
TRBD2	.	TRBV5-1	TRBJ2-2	TGCGCCAGCAGCCGCCGGGGACTAGCGGGAGGAACCGGGGAGCTGTTTTTT	CASSRRGLAGGTGELFF
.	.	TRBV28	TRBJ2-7	TGTGCCAGCACGGTAGGGGATTCCTACGAGCAGTACTTC	CASTVGDSYEQYF
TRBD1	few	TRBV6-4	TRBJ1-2	TGTGCCAGCAGTGACTACGGACAGGGGGCAGGGGGCTACACCTTC	CASSDYGQGAGGYTF
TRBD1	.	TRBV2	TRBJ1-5	TGTGCCAGCACCGGACAGGGAACCTATCAGCCCCAGCATTTT	CASTGQGTYQPQHF
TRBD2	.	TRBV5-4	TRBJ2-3	TGTGCCAGCAGCACTCTGACGGGGGGGGATACGCAGTATTTT	CASSTLTGGDTQYF
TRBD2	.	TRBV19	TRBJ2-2	TGTGCCAGTAGTATACGGGCCAGGGCGGAAGCTAGCGGGAGGTTGAACACCGGGGAGCTGTTTTTT	CASSIRARAEASGRLNTGELFF
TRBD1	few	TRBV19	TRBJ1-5	TGTGCCAGTAGTCGATCAGGGGGCCGACAGCCCCAGCATTTT	CASSRSGGRQPQHF
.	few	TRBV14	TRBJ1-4	TGTGCCAGCAGCCAAGAGGGACTGAATGAAAAACTGTTTTTT	CASSQEGLNEKLFF
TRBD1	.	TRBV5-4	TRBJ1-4	TGTGCCAGCAGCTCGACAGGGAATTATGAAAAACTGTTTTTT	CASSSTGNYEKLFF
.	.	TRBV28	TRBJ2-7	TGTGCCAGCAGCACCCAGGGAGGCGAGCAGTACTTC	CASSTQGGEQYF
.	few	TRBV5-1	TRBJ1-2	TGCGCCAGCAGCTCTTTAGGGGTCGGCTACACCTTC	CASSSLGVGYTF
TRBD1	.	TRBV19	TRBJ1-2	TGTGCCAGTAGTATTCGGGACAGGAAGAACTATGGCTACACCTTC	CASSIRDRKNYGYTF
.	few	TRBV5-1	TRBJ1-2	TGCGCCAGCAGCGAGGTTATTGCGGGCGATGGCTACACCTTC	CASSEVIAGDGYTF
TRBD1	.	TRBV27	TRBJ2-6	TGTGCCAGCAGTCCAAAGGACAGGCAATTCTCTGGGGCCAACGTCCTGACTTTC	CASSPKDRQFSGANVLTF
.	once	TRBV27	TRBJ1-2	TGTGCCAGCAGCTGGAGCCGCGACTATGGCTACACCTTC	CASSWSRDYGYTF
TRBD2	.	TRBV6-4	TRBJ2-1	TGTGCCAGCAGCATTAGCGGGAGTGGCAATGAGCAGTTCTTC	CASSISGSGNEQFF
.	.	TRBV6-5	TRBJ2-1	TGTGCCAGCAGTTACTCCTCTTATTACTCCTACAATGAGCAGTTCTTC	CASSYSSYYSYNEQFF
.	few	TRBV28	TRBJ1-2	TGTGCCAGCAGTCGGGGAAACTATGGCTACACCTTC	CASSRGNYGYTF
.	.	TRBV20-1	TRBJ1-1	TGCAGTGCTCAAATGAACACTGAAGCTTTCTTT	CSAQMNTEAFF
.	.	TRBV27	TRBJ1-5	TGTGCCAGCAGAATTGGGGGCAGCAATCAGCCCCAGCATTTT	CASRIGGSNQPQHF